Listed below are T cell receptor beta chains from one sample, sequenced in a study of blood T cells in healthy people across ages. TCRdb used MiXCR to reprocess the 5' RACE reads, holding one entry per CDR3 protein. Among some 1,800,000 distinct CDR3 sequences listed, about two fifths were seen once. Sequencing was done on a sample of blood. The receptors here all came from a human donor in good health. The CDR3 runs from the conserved cysteine through the conserved F or W. The D gene is left open where the match is weak. Rows may omit the clone size; those that give it use once, few, many or a size class.

abundance: NA
d_gene: TRBD1
v_gene: TRBV6-5
j_gene: TRBJ2-7
CDR3nt: TGTGCCAGCAGACGGACAGGGTGGGACGAGCAGTACTTC
CDR3aa: CASRRTGWDEQYF

abundance: few
d_gene: TRBD1
v_gene: TRBV7-3
j_gene: TRBJ2-6
CDR3nt: TGTGCCAGCAGCTTGACAGGGGGGATCTCTGGGGCCAACGTCCTGACTTTC
CDR3aa: CASSLTGGISGANVLTF

abundance: NA
d_gene: TRBD1
v_gene: TRBV12-3/TRBV12-4
j_gene: TRBJ2-1
CDR3nt: TGTGCCAGCATAATGCTTGGGACAGGTTACAATGAGCAGTTCTTC
CDR3aa: CASIMLGTGYNEQFF

abundance: few
d_gene: TRBD2
v_gene: TRBV4-2
j_gene: TRBJ2-3
CDR3nt: TGTGCCAGCAGCCAAGCTCACGAAGCGACTAGCGTATTCACAGATACGCAGTATTTT
CDR3aa: CASSQAHEATSVFTDTQYF

abundance: few
d_gene: NA
v_gene: TRBV20-1
j_gene: TRBJ1-2
CDR3nt: TGCAGTGCTAGAGATTCAGGGCAGCACTATGGCTACACCTTC
CDR3aa: CSARDSGQHYGYTF

abundance: NA
d_gene: TRBD1
v_gene: TRBV28
j_gene: TRBJ1-2
CDR3nt: TGTGCCAGCAACACCCAACTCCGGGGCCGGGACAGGAATAACTATGGCTACACCTTC
CDR3aa: CASNTQLRGRDRNNYGYTF

abundance: few
d_gene: NA
v_gene: TRBV6-5
j_gene: TRBJ1-6
CDR3nt: TGTGCCAGCAGTTACTCGACTTCTTCGCTCCTCCACTTT
CDR3aa: CASSYSTSSLLHF

abundance: once
d_gene: NA
v_gene: TRBV7-8
j_gene: TRBJ2-5
CDR3nt: TGTGCCAGCAGCTTGGCGGGGCAGACCCAGTACTTC
CDR3aa: CASSLAGQTQYF

abundance: few
d_gene: TRBD2
v_gene: TRBV7-3
j_gene: TRBJ2-5
CDR3nt: TGTGCCAGCAGCCCAGGACTAGCGGGGGGGTTTGGGGAGACCCAGTACTTC
CDR3aa: CASSPGLAGGFGETQYF

abundance: NA
d_gene: NA
v_gene: TRBV5-1
j_gene: TRBJ2-3
CDR3nt: TGCGCCAGCAGCTTGTTCACGGCAGATACGCAGTATTTT
CDR3aa: CASSLFTADTQYF

abundance: few
d_gene: NA
v_gene: TRBV20-1
j_gene: TRBJ1-2
CDR3nt: TGCAGTGCTATAGGGGGAGACTATGGCTACACCTTC
CDR3aa: CSAIGGDYGYTF

abundance: NA
d_gene: NA
v_gene: TRBV12-3/TRBV12-4
j_gene: TRBJ1-5
CDR3nt: TGTGCCAGCAGTCTATACGGGACGGAGCCCCAGCATTTT
CDR3aa: CASSLYGTEPQHF

abundance: few
d_gene: TRBD1
v_gene: TRBV20-1
j_gene: TRBJ2-5
CDR3nt: TGCAGTGCTAGAATTGAGAACAGGGGAGAGACCCAGTACTTC
CDR3aa: CSARIENRGETQYF

abundance: NA
d_gene: TRBD1
v_gene: TRBV7-9
j_gene: TRBJ2-7
CDR3nt: TGTGCCAGCAGCTCGGACAGGGATTTCGAGCAGTACTTC
CDR3aa: CASSSDRDFEQYF

abundance: once
d_gene: NA
v_gene: TRBV29-1
j_gene: TRBJ1-2
CDR3nt: TGCAGCGCTGGGGGATCCCCCATTTATGGCTACACCTTC
CDR3aa: CSAGGSPIYGYTF

abundance: NA
d_gene: NA
v_gene: TRBV20-1
j_gene: TRBJ2-7
CDR3nt: TGCAGTGCTAGAGATCGACAGGGAGGGGGGTACGAGCAGTACTTC
CDR3aa: CSARDRQGGGYEQYF

abundance: NA
d_gene: TRBD1
v_gene: TRBV24-1
j_gene: TRBJ2-1
CDR3nt: TGTGCCACCAGTGATCTCACTACAGGGGGCGTGGAGCAGTTCTTC
CDR3aa: CATSDLTTGGVEQFF

abundance: NA
d_gene: NA
v_gene: TRBV7-9
j_gene: TRBJ1-2
CDR3nt: TGTGCCAGCAGCTGCTGGACCGAATCCTATGGCTACACCTTC
CDR3aa: CASSCWTESYGYTF

abundance: NA
d_gene: TRBD1
v_gene: TRBV2
j_gene: TRBJ1-4
CDR3nt: TGCAGCGTTGACCCACAGGGGGGTGAAAAACGGTTTTTT
CDR3aa: CSVDPQGGEKRFF

abundance: NA
d_gene: TRBD2
v_gene: TRBV7-2
j_gene: TRBJ2-3
CDR3nt: TGTGCCAGCAGCTCATTCCCCGGACTAGCGGGGACAGATACGCAGTATTTT
CDR3aa: CASSSFPGLAGTDTQYF

abundance: NA
d_gene: TRBD1
v_gene: TRBV6-5
j_gene: TRBJ1-2
CDR3nt: TGTGCCAGCAGCTCAAGGGGACAGTTTATCTATGGCTACACCTTC
CDR3aa: CASSSRGQFIYGYTF

abundance: NA
d_gene: TRBD2
v_gene: TRBV12-3/TRBV12-4
j_gene: TRBJ2-5
CDR3nt: TGTGCCAGCAGCAGAATCGGGGGGGAAGAGACCCAGTACTTC
CDR3aa: CASSRIGGEETQYF

abundance: NA
d_gene: NA
v_gene: TRBV7-2
j_gene: TRBJ2-1
CDR3nt: TGTGCCAGCAGCCTACGTCAGAGGGACGGTGAGCAGTTCTTC
CDR3aa: CASSLRQRDGEQFF

abundance: NA
d_gene: NA
v_gene: TRBV2
j_gene: TRBJ1-2
CDR3nt: TGTGCCAGCAGTCCCCAGGGCGTCCCGGGGCCGTCATATGGCTACACCTTC
CDR3aa: CASSPQGVPGPSYGYTF

abundance: NA
d_gene: TRBD1
v_gene: TRBV28
j_gene: TRBJ2-7
CDR3nt: TGTGCCGGCAGTTTAAGACAGGGGCCCTCCTACGAGCAGTACTTC
CDR3aa: CAGSLRQGPSYEQYF

abundance: NA
d_gene: NA
v_gene: TRBV28
j_gene: TRBJ2-5
CDR3nt: TGTGCCAGCAGCTTTACCAGCAGGACCCAGTACTTC
CDR3aa: CASSFTSRTQYF

abundance: NA
d_gene: NA
v_gene: TRBV12-3/TRBV12-4
j_gene: TRBJ1-2
CDR3nt: TGTGCCAGCAGTGCCTCCTTCATTTATTGGGATGGCTACACCTTC
CDR3aa: CASSASFIYWDGYTF

abundance: NA
d_gene: TRBD1
v_gene: TRBV10-3
j_gene: TRBJ1-5
CDR3nt: TGTGCCATCAAAACGGACAGGAGTAATCAGCCCCAGCATTTT
CDR3aa: CAIKTDRSNQPQHF

abundance: NA
d_gene: NA
v_gene: TRBV2
j_gene: TRBJ1-1
CDR3nt: TGTGCCAGCAGTGAACACAGGAACACTGAAGCTTTCTTT
CDR3aa: CASSEHRNTEAFF

abundance: few
d_gene: TRBD1
v_gene: TRBV5-1
j_gene: TRBJ2-1
CDR3nt: TGCGCCAGCAGCCGATTAATGGACAGGGCGAACAATGAGCAGTTCTTC
CDR3aa: CASSRLMDRANNEQFF

abundance: many
d_gene: NA
v_gene: TRBV4-3
j_gene: TRBJ2-7
CDR3nt: TGTGCCAGCAGCCAAGACAGGAGCTCCTACGAGCAGTACTTC
CDR3aa: CASSQDRSSYEQYF

abundance: NA
d_gene: NA
v_gene: TRBV12-3/TRBV12-4
j_gene: TRBJ2-3
CDR3nt: TGTGCCAGCAGTTTAACCCTTCCAAGCACAGATACGCAGTATTTT
CDR3aa: CASSLTLPSTDTQYF

abundance: NA
d_gene: NA
v_gene: TRBV15
j_gene: TRBJ2-3
CDR3nt: TGTGCCACCAGCCCACGGGTCTGGGCAGATACGCAGTATTTT
CDR3aa: CATSPRVWADTQYF

abundance: NA
d_gene: NA
v_gene: TRBV29-1
j_gene: TRBJ1-1
CDR3nt: TGCAGCGTGGTGGTTTGGAGTCTTGCTTTCTTT
CDR3aa: CSVVVWSLAFF

abundance: few
d_gene: NA
v_gene: TRBV14
j_gene: TRBJ2-1
CDR3nt: TGTGCCAGCAGCCAAGAGGGGTTTTACAATGAGCAGTTCTTC
CDR3aa: CASSQEGFYNEQFF

abundance: few
d_gene: NA
v_gene: TRBV7-2
j_gene: TRBJ2-7
CDR3nt: TGTGCCAGCAGCTCCCACAGGGACGAGCAGTACTTC
CDR3aa: CASSSHRDEQYF

abundance: NA
d_gene: NA
v_gene: TRBV29-1
j_gene: TRBJ1-2
CDR3nt: TGCAGCGTTGATCCGGGAGAAGGCTATGGCTACACCTTC
CDR3aa: CSVDPGEGYGYTF

abundance: few
d_gene: NA
v_gene: TRBV20-1
j_gene: TRBJ2-7
CDR3nt: TGCAGTGCCATAAGCGGGTACGAGCAGTACTTC
CDR3aa: CSAISGYEQYF

abundance: NA
d_gene: NA
v_gene: TRBV7-3
j_gene: TRBJ1-5
CDR3nt: TGTGCCAGCAGCCCCCGACAGGTAAATATATCCCAGCATTTT
CDR3aa: CASSPRQVNISQHF

abundance: NA
d_gene: NA
v_gene: TRBV20-1
j_gene: TRBJ1-4
CDR3nt: TGCAGTGCTAGTGGGGGACCAACTAATGAAAAACTGTTTTTT
CDR3aa: CSASGGPTNEKLFF

abundance: few
d_gene: TRBD1
v_gene: TRBV4-3
j_gene: TRBJ1-2
CDR3nt: TGCGCCAGCAGCCAAGATTCGACGACAGGGGGCTATGGCTACACCTTC
CDR3aa: CASSQDSTTGGYGYTF

abundance: NA
d_gene: TRBD2
v_gene: TRBV9
j_gene: TRBJ2-3
CDR3nt: TGTGCCAGCAGCGTCGAGCGGGAGCCGGCAGATACGCAGTATTTT
CDR3aa: CASSVEREPADTQYF

abundance: few
d_gene: TRBD2
v_gene: TRBV2
j_gene: TRBJ2-5
CDR3nt: TGTGCCAGCAGTCCAGGACTAGCGGGCACCATGGGGACCCAGTACTTC
CDR3aa: CASSPGLAGTMGTQYF

abundance: few
d_gene: NA
v_gene: TRBV28
j_gene: TRBJ2-7
CDR3nt: TGTGCCAGCACCGCCTCGGGGTACCGCTACGAGCAGTACTTC
CDR3aa: CASTASGYRYEQYF

abundance: NA
d_gene: TRBD1
v_gene: TRBV20-1
j_gene: TRBJ2-1
CDR3nt: TGCAGTGCTAGTAGGGGGCCAAGATATGAGCAGTTCTTC
CDR3aa: CSASRGPRYEQFF

abundance: NA
d_gene: TRBD1
v_gene: TRBV5-1
j_gene: TRBJ1-2
CDR3nt: TGCGCCAGCAGATCAACAGGGGGCGGTGGCTACACCTTC
CDR3aa: CASRSTGGGGYTF

abundance: few
d_gene: NA
v_gene: TRBV7-3
j_gene: TRBJ2-3
CDR3nt: TGTGCCAGCAGCTTAACGACAGCAGCTAGCACAGATACGCAGTATTTT
CDR3aa: CASSLTTAASTDTQYF

abundance: NA
d_gene: NA
v_gene: TRBV29-1
j_gene: TRBJ2-7
CDR3nt: TGCAGCGTTGAAGGGGCGGCGGGCGAGCAGTACTTC
CDR3aa: CSVEGAAGEQYF

abundance: many
d_gene: NA
v_gene: TRBV2
j_gene: TRBJ2-3
CDR3nt: TGCGCCAGCAGCGGCGACACAGATACGCAGTATTTT
CDR3aa: CASSGDTDTQYF

abundance: few
d_gene: NA
v_gene: TRBV20-1
j_gene: TRBJ2-3
CDR3nt: TGCAGTGCTTCTTCCCGGGACGTGGAGGATACGCAGTATTTT
CDR3aa: CSASSRDVEDTQYF

abundance: NA
d_gene: TRBD2
v_gene: TRBV28
j_gene: TRBJ2-5
CDR3nt: TGTGCCAGCAGTTTTAGGGGGACTAGCGGCACACTTCAAGAGACCCAGTACTTC
CDR3aa: CASSFRGTSGTLQETQYF

abundance: few
d_gene: NA
v_gene: TRBV15
j_gene: TRBJ2-4
CDR3nt: TGTGCCACCAGCAGAGATCGGGGGGCGGACATTCAGTACTTC
CDR3aa: CATSRDRGADIQYF

abundance: NA
d_gene: TRBD1
v_gene: TRBV29-1
j_gene: TRBJ1-2
CDR3nt: TGCAGCGCTGGACAGGGGGCTAGTTATGGCTACACCTTC
CDR3aa: CSAGQGASYGYTF

abundance: NA
d_gene: NA
v_gene: TRBV5-1
j_gene: TRBJ2-7
CDR3nt: TGCGCCAGCAGAACCGGACTGTTCTACGAGCAGTACTTC
CDR3aa: CASRTGLFYEQYF

abundance: NA
d_gene: NA
v_gene: TRBV10-3
j_gene: TRBJ1-2
CDR3nt: TGTGCCAAAGGGGGGGTAGGACGCCGGCGGGACTATGGCTACACCTTC
CDR3aa: CAKGGVGRRRDYGYTF